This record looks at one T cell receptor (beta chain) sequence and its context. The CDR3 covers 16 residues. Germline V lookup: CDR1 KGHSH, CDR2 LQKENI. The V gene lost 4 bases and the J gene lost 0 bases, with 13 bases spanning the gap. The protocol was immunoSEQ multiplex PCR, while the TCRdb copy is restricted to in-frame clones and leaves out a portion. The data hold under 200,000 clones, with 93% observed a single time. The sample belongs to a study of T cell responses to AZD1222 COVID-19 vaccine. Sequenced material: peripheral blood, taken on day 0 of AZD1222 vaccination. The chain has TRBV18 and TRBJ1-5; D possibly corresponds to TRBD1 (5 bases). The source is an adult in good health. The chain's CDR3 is CASSQAGPYSNQPQHF. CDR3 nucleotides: TGTGCCAGCTCACAGGCGGGACCTTATAGCAATCAGCCCCAGCATTTT.